The rows below give T cell receptor beta chains drawn from one sample of a study of blood T cell repertoires in COVID-19. Generated by immunoSEQ multiplex PCR, the TCRdb table keeps only in-frame clones and is missing some. The table shows hundreds of thousands of clones, with about 82% occurring only once. The specimen was PBMCs or T cells enriched from blood (not recorded which). Every receptor here comes from a woman aged 50 to 65 who had recovered from COVID-19. Both conserved end residues are part of each CDR3. Each record gives: J gene, clone size, V gene, D gene, CDR3 length, CDR3 DNA, CDR3 protein. A D gene is named only where the DNA matches it firmly. Where a row states a size, it is once, few, many or the class of an expanded clone; other rows omit it.

>TRBJ1-1|-|TRBV11-3|-|15
TGTGCCAGCAGCTTAAGACTACAGGGTAGTGCTGAAGCTTTCTTT
CASSLRLQGSAEAFF
>TRBJ1-2|-|TRBV9|-|13
TGTGCCAGCAGCGTAGGAGGGATGGAGGGCTACACCTTC
CASSVGGMEGYTF
>TRBJ2-1|-|TRBV14|-|17
TGTGCCAGCAGCCAGCGGGCTAGCGCTAGCTCCTACAATGAGCAGTTCTTC
CASSQRASASSYNEQFF
>TRBJ1-3|-|TRBV25-1|-|16
TGTGCCAGCAGTGATTTGCGACAGGCCTCTGGAAACACCATATATTTT
CASSDLRQASGNTIYF
>TRBJ2-1|-|TRBV5-1|TRBD2|19
TGCGCCAGCAGCTTGGGACCCCGCCGGGTAGCGGGAGGGCCTCACGAGCAGTTCTTC
CASSLGPRRVAGGPHEQFF
>TRBJ1-4|-|TRBV19|-|15
TGTGCCAGTAGTCCGAGCGGGCAATTTAATGAAAAACTGTTTTTT
CASSPSGQFNEKLFF
>TRBJ2-1|-|TRBV3-1/TRBV3-2|-|19
TGTGCCAGCAGCCAAGGTCTCCCCAGGGGAATCGGTTCCTACAATGAGCAGTTCTTC
CASSQGLPRGIGSYNEQFF
>TRBJ2-7|-|TRBV6-5|-|13
TGTGCCAGCAGTTACTCGAGTCTCCACGAGCAGTACTTC
CASSYSSLHEQYF
>TRBJ1-2|-|TRBV7-9|TRBD1|14
TGTGCCAGCAGCGGCCGGGACAGGAACTATGGCTACACCTTC
CASSGRDRNYGYTF
>TRBJ2-5|-|TRBV29-1|TRBD2|17
TGCAGCGTTGAAGATGCCCAGTGGCTAGCGGACCAAGAGACCCAGTACTTC
CSVEDAQWLADQETQYF
>TRBJ2-7|few|TRBV27|-|17
TGTGCCAGCAGTTTAGGTGTCGCAGGGCTAGATTCCTACGAGCAGTACTTC
CASSLGVAGLDSYEQYF
>TRBJ1-5|-|TRBV19|-|15
TGTGCCAGTAGTCTCCCGGTGAGAGCCAATCAGCCCCAGCATTTT
CASSLPVRANQPQHF
>TRBJ2-7|-|TRBV13|TRBD1|16
TGTGCCAGCAGCCCTCCCTCCGCAGGGGGTTACTACGAGCAGTACTTC
CASSPPSAGGYYEQYF
>TRBJ2-7|-|TRBV28|-|13
TGTGCCAGCACCTCTCTCCCCGCCTACGAGCAGTACTTC
CASTSLPAYEQYF
>TRBJ1-6|-|TRBV3-1/TRBV3-2|-|14
TGTGCCAGCGGGCATGGAAATAAGAATTCACCCCTCCACTTT
CASGHGNKNSPLHF